The TCR beta chain under discussion was sequenced for a study of radiotherapy plus CTLA-4 blockade in lung cancer. At the level of the study: Across the patients, objective responses occurred in about 19%, and disease control in 31%.

CDR1 and CDR2 (germline): GTSNPN, SVGIG (reference sequence). With 0 bases removed from V and 0 bases from J, the gap between germline ends came to 12 bases. There are 15 residues in the CDR3. Chemo-refractory metastatic non-small-cell lung cancer patients were treated with focal radiation plus CTLA-4 blockade with ipilimumab. As concerns this clone: Its matching antigen is unknown.

The data were produced by immunoSEQ multiplex PCR, yet TCRdb's version contains in-frame clones alone and is incomplete. The table includes some 98,000 clones, around four fifths detected once. General observations from the study: Response, reportedly, was best predicted by interferon-beta along with early blood T cell clone dynamics. TCR clones originating in tumors grew in number in blood after radiotherapy plus ipilimumab.

The sequence was obtained from a human donor with non-small cell lung cancer who had a partial response to radiotherapy plus ipilimumab. This chain uses TRBV30 with TRBJ2-7; D remains unclear. The sequencing used peripheral blood, collected from a patient treated with radiotherapy plus ipilimumab. The CDR3 sequence: CAWSVPRLISYEQYF. Written as DNA, the CDR3 is TGTGCCTGGAGTGTACCTAGACTGATCTCCTACGAGCAGTACTTC.